The clone carrying this T cell receptor (beta chain) showed up just a few times. Its antigen is as yet unknown. Using its own MiXCR run on the 5' RACE reads, TCRdb lists one record per CDR3 protein. The table includes roughly 400,000 distinct CDR3 sequences, roughly 26% detected once. The germline CDR1 and CDR2 sequences are SGHDT and YYEEEE. CDR3 size: 15 residues. Trimming removed 1 base at V and 3 bases at J, with 14 bases between. The sample belongs to a study of T-cell memory formation after mild COVID-19. Whole-study results and caveats: The pre-infection memory compartment contained some responding clones, suggesting cross-reactive memory joined.

The sequenced material came from PBMCs or a T cell subset sorted from them (not recorded which). The receptor was derived from an adult woman who had mild COVID-19 (a few samples of this study predate the infection). Cell type and time point are not known. V gene TRBV5-6 combines with J gene TRBJ2-7; D is uncertain. The CDR3 protein is CASSLRVRANYEQYF. The CDR3 nucleotides are TGTGCCAGCAGCTTGAGGGTTAGAGCAAACTACGAGCAGTACTTC.